The T cell receptor beta chain under discussion was sequenced for a study of blood T cell repertoires in COVID-19. Study details: Samples representing acute and convalescent COVID-19 were sourced from the United States, Italy and Spain. T cells, B-cell-depleted T cells, or PBMCs supplied cDNA or gDNA.

The CDR3 is 17 residues long. Trimming cost V 6 bases and J 4 bases; bases outside gene matches: 12. Germline V lookup: CDR1 MNHNY, CDR2 SVGAGI (reference sequence). The authors' processing: Amplification with reference gene primers provided the estimates of nucleated cell counts. Generated by immunoSEQ multiplex PCR, the TCRdb table keeps only in-frame clones and is missing some. V and J calls and clone size come straight from that table; D and trimming were deduced from the DNA. Of roughly 160,000 clones listed, about 86% are singletons. This TCR derives from a man between 50 and 59 years old with active or convalescent COVID-19. Specimen: peripheral blood. V is TRBV6-6 and J is TRBJ1-6; 7 nucleotides match TRBD1. The CDR3 region is CASSRSEGAHYNSPLHF. CDR3 nucleotide sequence: TGTGCCAGCAGCCGATCAGAGGGGGCTCATTATAATTCACCCCTCCACTTT.